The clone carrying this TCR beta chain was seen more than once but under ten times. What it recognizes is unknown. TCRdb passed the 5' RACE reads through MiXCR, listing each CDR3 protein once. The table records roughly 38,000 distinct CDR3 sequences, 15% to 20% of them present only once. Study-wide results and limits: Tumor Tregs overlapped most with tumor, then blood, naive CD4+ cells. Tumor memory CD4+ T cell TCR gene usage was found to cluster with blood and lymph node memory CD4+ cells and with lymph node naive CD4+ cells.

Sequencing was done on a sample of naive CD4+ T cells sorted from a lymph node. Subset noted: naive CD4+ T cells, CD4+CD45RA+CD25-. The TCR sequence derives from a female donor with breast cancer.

Written as DNA, the CDR3 is TGTGCCAGCAGCTTAGTAGGGTCCACTGAAGCTTTCTTT. Amino acid sequence: CASSLVGSTEAFF. The chain couples TRBV7-9 to TRBJ1-1; D call uncertain. Trimming removed 1 base from V and 4 bases from J, with 7 bases in between. The V gene's germline CDR1 is SEHNR and CDR2 FQNEAQ (reference sequence). The CDR3 covers 13 residues.